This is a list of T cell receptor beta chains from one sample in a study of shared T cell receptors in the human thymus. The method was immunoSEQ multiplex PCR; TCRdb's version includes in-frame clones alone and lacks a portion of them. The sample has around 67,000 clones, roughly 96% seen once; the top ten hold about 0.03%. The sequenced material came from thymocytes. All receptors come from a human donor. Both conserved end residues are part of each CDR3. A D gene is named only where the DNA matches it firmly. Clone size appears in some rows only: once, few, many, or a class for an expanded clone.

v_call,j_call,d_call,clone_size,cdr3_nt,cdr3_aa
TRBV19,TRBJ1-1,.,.,TGTGCCAGTAGTCCCGAACGGACATACTTAAGACTCATGAACACTGAAGCTTTCTTT,CASSPERTYLRLMNTEAFF
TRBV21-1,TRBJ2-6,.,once,TGTGCCAGCAGCAATAGATCTGGGGCCAACGTCCTGACTTTC,CASSNRSGANVLTF
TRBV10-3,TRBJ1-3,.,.,TGTGCCGCCGAATCCCCAGGGGCTGGAAACACCATATATTTT,CAAESPGAGNTIYF
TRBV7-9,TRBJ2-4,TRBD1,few,TGTGCCAGCAGCTTAGCTAAAGCGACAGGGGCACAAGCCAAAAACATTCAGTACTTC,CASSLAKATGAQAKNIQYF
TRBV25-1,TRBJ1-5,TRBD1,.,TGTGCCAGCAGTGAAACAGGGGGCGTGGGCAATCAGCCCCAGCATTTT,CASSETGGVGNQPQHF
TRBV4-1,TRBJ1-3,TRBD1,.,TGCGCCAGCAGCCACAAAATGAACAGGGGGCTCGAGTCGTTTGGAAACACCATATATTTT,CASSHKMNRGLESFGNTIYF
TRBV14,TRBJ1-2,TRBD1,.,TGTGCCAGCAGCCTCCAGGGGGACAACTATGGCTACACCTTC,CASSLQGDNYGYTF
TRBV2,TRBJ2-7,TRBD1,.,TGTGCCAGCGGGAAGGGACAGGGGACCTACGAGCAGTACTTC,CASGKGQGTYEQYF
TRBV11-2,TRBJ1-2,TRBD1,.,TGTGCCAGCAGCTTAGGGGTATGGGGACAGACCTATGGCTACACCTTC,CASSLGVWGQTYGYTF
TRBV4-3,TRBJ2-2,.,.,TGCGCCAGCAGCCAAGCTGAAGACGGGGAGCTGTTTTTT,CASSQAEDGELFF
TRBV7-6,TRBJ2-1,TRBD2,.,TGTGCCAGCAGCTTCTTAGCGGGGTTCTACAATGAGCAGTTCTTC,CASSFLAGFYNEQFF
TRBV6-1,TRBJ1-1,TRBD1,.,TGTGCCAGCAGTGCCAGGGGGCATGGGACTGAAGCTTTCTTT,CASSARGHGTEAFF
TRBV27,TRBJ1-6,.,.,TGTGCCAGCAGTTTGGAACAGGCCCCATGGGGCTCCTATAATTCACCCCTCCACTTT,CASSLEQAPWGSYNSPLHF
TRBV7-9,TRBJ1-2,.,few,TGTGCCAGCAGCTTAGTGGCACAACCCCCTCGGGGCTACACCTTC,CASSLVAQPPRGYTF
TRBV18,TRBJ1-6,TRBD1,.,TGTGCCAGCTCACCACCCCTCAGGGACAGGGATCAGAAAGATAATTCACCCCTCCACTTT,CASSPPLRDRDQKDNSPLHF
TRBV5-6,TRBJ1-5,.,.,TGTGCCAGCAGCCCCAGAGGGGGGGGCAATCAGCCCCAGCATTTT,CASSPRGGGNQPQHF
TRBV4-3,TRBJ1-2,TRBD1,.,TGCGCCAGCAGCCTACGGGACAGGGATATCCCCCTCTATGGCTACACCTTC,CASSLRDRDIPLYGYTF
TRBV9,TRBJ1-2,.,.,TGTGCCAGCAGCGTAGAGCCAGGCAGAAGGACAAGCACCTATGGCTACACCTTC,CASSVEPGRRTSTYGYTF
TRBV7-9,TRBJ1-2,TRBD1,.,TGTGCCAGCAGCTTAGGGGACAGGAGTAACTATGGCTACACCTTC,CASSLGDRSNYGYTF
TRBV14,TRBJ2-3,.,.,TGTGCCAGCAGCCAATCTGGCCCGGGTTACACAGATACGCAGTATTTT,CASSQSGPGYTDTQYF
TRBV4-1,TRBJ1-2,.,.,TGCGCCAGCAGCCAAGTCTACGATGCTATGGGGAACACCTTC,CASSQVYDAMGNTF
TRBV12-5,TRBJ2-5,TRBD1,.,TGTGCTAGTGGTTTGGGAAGAGACAGGGGTTTAGAGACCCAGTACTTC,CASGLGRDRGLETQYF
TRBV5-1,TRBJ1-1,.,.,TGCGCCAGCACCCCCGAACTGAACACTGAAGCTTTCTTT,CASTPELNTEAFF
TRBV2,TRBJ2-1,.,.,TGTGCCAGCAGTGATATCGGGGCCAGCGGGGCGACAGGATTGCTCTCCTACAATGAGCAGTTCTTC,CASSDIGASGATGLLSYNEQFF
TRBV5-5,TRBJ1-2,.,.,TGTGCCAGCAGCTTGGACCAGGGTTTGGGCTACACCTTC,CASSLDQGLGYTF
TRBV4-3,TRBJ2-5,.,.,TGCGCCAGCAGCCTCCTAAACGGGGCACACCAAGAGACCCAGTACTTC,CASSLLNGAHQETQYF
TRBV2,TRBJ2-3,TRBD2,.,TGTGCCAGCAGTGAAGGTTGGGGTAGCGGGGGGGCCCCAGATACGCAGTATTTT,CASSEGWGSGGAPDTQYF
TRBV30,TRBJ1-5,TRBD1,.,TGTGCCTGGAGTGTACAATTGGGGACAGGGGTATCGAGCAATCAGCCCCAGCATTTT,CAWSVQLGTGVSSNQPQHF
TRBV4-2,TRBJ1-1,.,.,TGTGCCAGCAGCCAAGGGCCGCCAGGGCCGAACACTGAAGCTTTCTTT,CASSQGPPGPNTEAFF
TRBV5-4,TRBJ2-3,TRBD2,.,TGTGCCAGCAGCCCCAACTACCTTGGGACTAGTCTCCCAGATACGCAGTATTTT,CASSPNYLGTSLPDTQYF
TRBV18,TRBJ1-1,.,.,TGTGCCAGCTCACCACCGGAAGGGGTAGACACTGAAGCTTTCTTT,CASSPPEGVDTEAFF
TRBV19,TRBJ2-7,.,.,TGTGCCAGTAGTATAGTGGGGGGTATATCCTACGAGCAGTACTTC,CASSIVGGISYEQYF
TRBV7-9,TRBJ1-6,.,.,TGTGCCAGCATGGAACTGGGGGGCCCTAATTCACCCCTCCACTTT,CASMELGGPNSPLHF
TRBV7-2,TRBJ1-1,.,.,TGTGCCAGCAGCGGAGGGGCTTTCTTT,CASSGGAFF
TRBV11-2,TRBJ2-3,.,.,TGTGCCAGCAGCTTAGATGGGGCGAGGGGCCCAGATACGCAGTATTTT,CASSLDGARGPDTQYF
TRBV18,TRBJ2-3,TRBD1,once,TGTGCCAGCTCACCGTCAAGGGACAGAACCACAGATACGCAGTATTTT,CASSPSRDRTTDTQYF
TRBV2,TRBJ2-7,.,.,TGTGCCAGCAGTGACCCGGGCCTCTTCTCCTACGAGCAGTACTTC,CASSDPGLFSYEQYF
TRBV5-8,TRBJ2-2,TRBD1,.,TGTGCCAGCAGCTTCTGTGACAGGGGTGAAAGGGACGGGGAGCTGTTTTTT,CASSFCDRGERDGELFF